Each of the 18 T cell receptor beta chains below was sequenced from the same sample in a study of T cell clonotyping in hematopoietic cell transplantation. Time point: recipient sample about 28 days before transplant, after cytoreduction. Clones were read by immunoSEQ multiplex PCR, and TCRdb kept only the in-frame ones, dropping some. Counted here are tens of thousands of clones, 85% to 95% occurring once; the ten biggest clones make up around 1.6%. Sequenced here: peripheral blood mononuclear cells, sampled before stem cell transplant. The receptors come from a man aged 40-49 years with chronic myeloid leukemia. Some clones in this sample may be carry-over from other donors' samples.

J is TRBJ2-5 and V is TRBV7-2, with D possibly being TRBD2 (7 bases). The germline V gene has CDR1 SGHTA and CDR2 FQGNSA. The CDR3 sequence is 15 residues long. V lost 1 base and J 1 base, leaving 10 bases between the germline ends. The CDR3 reads CASSLVAGAQETQYF. CDR3 bases: TGTGCCAGCAGCTTAGTGGCGGGGGCCCAAGAGACCCAGTACTTC.

The chain links TRBV11-2 to TRBJ1-3; D is uncertain. Germline V gene data show CDR1 as SGHAT and CDR2 as FQNNGV. V gave up 3 bases and J gave up 4 bases, with 10 bases separating them. This CDR3 has 14 amino acids. CDR3: CASSFQVPGNTIYF. CDR3 sequence (DNA): TGTGCCAGCAGCTTCCAGGTCCCAGGAAACACCATATATTTT.

The rearrangement links TRBV7-3 to TRBJ1-1; D is unclear. Trimming left V 5 bases short and J 2 bases short, with 9 bases between. This CDR3 region has 13 residues. Germline loops: CDR1 SGHTA, CDR2 FQGTGA. CDR3 coding DNA: TGTGCCAGCAGCCGCGGGCCAAACACTGAAGCTTTCTTT. Its translation: CASSRGPNTEAFF.

The chain is built from TRBV9 and TRBJ2-7; D is perhaps TRBD1 or TRBD2 (5 bases each). The length of the CDR3 is 13 residues. Germline V gene lookup returns CDR1 SGDLS and CDR2 YYNGEE. Trimming pared 5 bases from V and 4 bases from J, leaving 13 bases between. CDR3 protein: CASSAEGPYEQYF. The CDR3, as DNA: TGTGCCAGCAGTGCAGAGGGACCTTACGAGCAGTACTTC.

The rearrangement uses TRBV7-2 and TRBJ1-2; TRBD1 matches 9 bases. The germline V gene has CDR1 SGHTA and CDR2 FQGNSA. The junction had 7 bases not matched to a gene; V was cut back by 6 bases and J by 8 bases. This CDR3 has 13 amino acids. The CDR3 loop reads CASSPDRGSGYTF. CDR3 coding DNA: TGTGCCAGCAGTCCCGACAGGGGGAGCGGCTACACCTTC.

This chain connects TRBV7-2 to TRBJ1-1; D is perhaps TRBD1 (6 bases). Trimming stripped 5 bases from V and 4 bases from J, with 20 bases between. Germline V gene lookup returns CDR1 SGHTA and CDR2 FQGNSA. The CDR3 runs 16 residues. The DNA of the CDR3 is TGTGCCAGCAGCGCCTTCGTTGGGGGGCTTGGCACTGAAGCTTTCTTT. Translation: CASSAFVGGLGTEAFF.

V gene TRBV4-1 combines with J gene TRBJ2-5, with a tentative D call TRBD2 (6 bases). The CDR3 contains 12 residues. Germline V gene sequence: CDR1 MGHRA, CDR2 YSYEKL. V shed 6 bases and J shed 5 bases, with 10 bases lying between them. For the CDR3, the DNA is TGCGCCAGCAGTGTGGCGGGGGAGACCCAGTACTTC. Its protein is CASSVAGETQYF.

This chain joins TRBV30 and TRBJ2-1, with 9 bases lining up with TRBD2. Per germline, CDR1 GTSNPN and CDR2 SVGIG (reference sequence). After removal of 4 bases from V and 0 bases from J, the junction contained 10 bases not matched to a gene. The CDR3 extends over 17 amino acids. Here the CDR3 DNA reads TGTGCCTGGAATAGAAGGGCTAGCGGGGCCTCCTACAATGAGCAGTTCTTC. Residues: CAWNRRASGASYNEQFF.

V gene TRBV30 combines with J gene TRBJ2-3; D unclear. The CDR3 is made up of 12 amino acids. Between the trimmed V and J ends, which lost 0 bases and 5 bases, there was a span of 6 bases. Germline values: CDR1 GTSNPN, CDR2 SVGIG (reference sequence). The CDR3 region is CAWSVQLDTQYF. The CDR3 DNA follows: TGTGCCTGGAGTGTCCAGTTAGATACGCAGTATTTT.

DNA of the CDR3: TGTGCCAGCAGGTCGGACGGGATAGAGCAGTACTTC. This encodes CASRSDGIEQYF. The chain has TRBV6-1 and TRBJ2-7, with D possibly TRBD2 on 5 matching bases. The length of the CDR3 is 12 residues. V lost 6 bases, J lost 7 bases, and 13 bases lay in between. In germline, CDR1 is MNHNS, CDR2 SASEGT.

The rearrangement uses TRBV30 and TRBJ2-3; D ambiguous. This CDR3 contains 13 residues. The V and J ends lost 2 bases and 0 bases respectively, with 6 bases between them. CDR1 is GTSNPN, CDR2 SVGIG, per germline (reference sequence). The CDR3: CAWSLSSTDTQYF. The CDR3 DNA reads as TGTGCCTGGAGTCTTTCTAGCACAGATACGCAGTATTTT.

The chain joins TRBV4-2 to TRBJ1-5; maybe TRBD1 (6 bases). Trimming shortened V by 0 bases and J by 0 bases, and 15 bases separated the two germline ends. Germline assignment: CDR1 LGHNA and CDR2 YNFKEQ. The CDR3 contains 18 residues. This CDR3 reads CASSQDRGGGHSNQPQHF. The CDR3 region has the DNA TGTGCCAGCAGCCAAGATCGAGGGGGGGGTCATAGCAATCAGCCCCAGCATTTT.

The J gene is TRBJ2-6, the V gene TRBV7-2; a possible D gene is TRBD1 (5 bases). V lost 2 bases, J lost 5 bases, and 10 bases lay in between. CDR3 length: 15 amino acids. CDR1 is SGHTA, CDR2 FQGNSA, per germline. The CDR3 spells CASSLTAGRANVLTF. DNA for the CDR3: TGTGCCAGCAGCTTAACTGCAGGGCGGGCCAACGTCCTGACTTTC.

This sequence joins TRBV28 and TRBJ1-2; D is perhaps TRBD1 (5 bases). CDR1 is MDHEN and CDR2 is SYDVKM in the germline V gene. The CDR3 contains 15 residues. The V end lost 6 bases, the J end lost 4 bases, and 18 bases lay between the germline ends. CDR3 amino acids: CASSAGHSGSYGYTF. The CDR3 DNA reads as TGTGCCAGCAGCGCTGGACATTCTGGGAGCTATGGCTACACCTTC.

The chain is built from TRBV25-1 and TRBJ1-1; maybe TRBD1 (5 bases). CDR1 and CDR2 from the germline V gene are MGHDK and SYGVNS. V was trimmed by 4 bases and J by 0 bases, leaving 12 bases between them. The CDR3 length is 15 residues. The chain's CDR3 is CASSGLQALNTEAFF. DNA for the CDR3: TGTGCCAGCAGTGGCTTACAGGCCTTGAACACTGAAGCTTTCTTT.

V is TRBV28 and J is TRBJ1-5; D is ambiguous. The V gene lost 1 base and the J gene lost 0 bases, with 4 bases spanning the gap. Germline values: CDR1 MDHEN, CDR2 SYDVKM. The CDR3 sequence is 14 residues long. The CDR3 region has the DNA TGTGCCAGCAGTTTATCCAGTAGCAATCAGCCCCAGCATTTT. This translates into CASSLSSSNQPQHF. Looking up the rest from reference TRBV28 and TRBJ1-5 gives the full variable domain: DVKVTQSSRYLVKRTGEKVFLECVQDMDHENMFWYRQDPGLGLRLIYFSYDVKMKEKGDIPEGYSVSREKKERFSLILESASTNQTSMYLCASSLSSSNQPQHFGDGTRLSIL.

The rearrangement joins TRBV29-1 to TRBJ1-5; unclear D gene. This CDR3 comprises 14 residues. Germline assignment: CDR1 SQVTM and CDR2 ANQGSEA. V lost 0 bases and J 9 bases, leaving 15 bases between the germline ends. The CDR3 protein is CSVEEGDRRGPQHF. The CDR3 bases are TGCAGCGTTGAAGAAGGCGACCGCCGGGGGCCCCAGCATTTT.

V gene TRBV19 combines with J gene TRBJ1-2; D gene unclear. Germline CDR1 and CDR2: LNHDA and SQIVND (reference sequence). The CDR3 is 17 residues long. V shed 7 bases and J shed 0 bases, with 21 bases lying between them. DNA for the CDR3: TGTGCCAGTACCTCTTTTCTCCTTTCAACAGCTAACTATGGCTACACCTTC. Residues: CASTSFLLSTANYGYTF.